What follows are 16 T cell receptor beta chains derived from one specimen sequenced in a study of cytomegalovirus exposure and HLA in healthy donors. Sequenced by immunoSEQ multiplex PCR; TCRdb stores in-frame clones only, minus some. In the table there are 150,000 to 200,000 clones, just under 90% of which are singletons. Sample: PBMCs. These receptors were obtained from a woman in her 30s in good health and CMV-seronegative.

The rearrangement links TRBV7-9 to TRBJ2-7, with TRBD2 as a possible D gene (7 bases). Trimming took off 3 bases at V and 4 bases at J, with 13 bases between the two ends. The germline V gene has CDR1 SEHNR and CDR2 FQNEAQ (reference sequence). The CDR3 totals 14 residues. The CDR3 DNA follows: TGTGCCAGCAGCTTTGGGGCGGGGGCATACGAGCAGTACTTC. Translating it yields CASSFGAGAYEQYF.

This CDR3 reads CASSQELVTGGETQYF. For the CDR3, the DNA is TGCGCCAGCAGCCAAGAGTTGGTGACAGGGGGGGAGACCCAGTACTTC. The chain combines TRBV4-3 with TRBJ2-5; 9 bases align to TRBD1. The CDR3 contains 16 residues. Germline V lookup: CDR1 LGHNA, CDR2 YSLEER. After removal of 0 bases from V and 5 bases from J, the junction contained 7 bases not matched to a gene.

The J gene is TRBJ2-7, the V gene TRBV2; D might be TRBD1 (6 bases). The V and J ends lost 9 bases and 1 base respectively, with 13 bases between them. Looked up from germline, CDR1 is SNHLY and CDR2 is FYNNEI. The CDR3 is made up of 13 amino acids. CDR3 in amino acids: CASTGFGSYEQYF. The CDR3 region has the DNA TGTGCCAGTACAGGGTTCGGATCCTACGAGCAGTACTTC.

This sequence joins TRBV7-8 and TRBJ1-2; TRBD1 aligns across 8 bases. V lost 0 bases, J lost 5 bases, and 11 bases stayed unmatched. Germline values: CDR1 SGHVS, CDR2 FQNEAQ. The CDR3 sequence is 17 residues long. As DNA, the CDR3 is TGTGCCAGCAGCTTAGCAGCCCGACCGGGACAGGATTATGGCTACACCTTC. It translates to CASSLAARPGQDYGYTF.

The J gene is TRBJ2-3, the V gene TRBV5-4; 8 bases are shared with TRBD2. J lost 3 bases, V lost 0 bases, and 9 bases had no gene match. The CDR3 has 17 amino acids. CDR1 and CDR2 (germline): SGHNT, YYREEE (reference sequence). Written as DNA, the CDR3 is TGTGCCAGCAGCTTGGTTCCGGGAGGCGGGGGGACAGATACGCAGTATTTT. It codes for CASSLVPGGGGTDTQYF.

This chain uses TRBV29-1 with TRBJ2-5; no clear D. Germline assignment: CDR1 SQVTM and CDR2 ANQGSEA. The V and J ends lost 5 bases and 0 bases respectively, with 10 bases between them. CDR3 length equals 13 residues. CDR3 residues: CSVSYSYQETQYF. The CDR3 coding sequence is TGCAGCGTTTCGTACTCATACCAAGAGACCCAGTACTTC.

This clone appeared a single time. In nucleotides, the CDR3 is TGTGCCAGTAGTATTGGGAGGGCGAACACTGAAGCTTTCTTT. Its translation: CASSIGRANTEAFF. The V gene is TRBV19, the J gene TRBJ1-1; D is unresolved. The CDR3 totals 14 residues. Germline V lookup: CDR1 LNHDA, CDR2 SQIVND (reference sequence). V was shortened by 3 bases and J by 1 base, with 9 bases between the two germline ends.

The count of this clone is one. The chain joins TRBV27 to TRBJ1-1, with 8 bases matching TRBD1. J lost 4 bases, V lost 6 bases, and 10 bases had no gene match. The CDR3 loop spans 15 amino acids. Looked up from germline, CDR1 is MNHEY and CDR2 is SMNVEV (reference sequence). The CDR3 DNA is TGTGCCAGCAGCCCGACCAGGGGGCTTGGCACTGAAGCTTTCTTT. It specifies CASSPTRGLGTEAFF.

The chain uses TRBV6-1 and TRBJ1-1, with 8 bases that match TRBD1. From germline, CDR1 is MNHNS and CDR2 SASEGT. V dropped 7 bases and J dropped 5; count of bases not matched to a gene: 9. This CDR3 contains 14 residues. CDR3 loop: CASKAQGGSTEAFF. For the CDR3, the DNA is TGTGCCAGCAAAGCACAGGGGGGCAGTACTGAAGCTTTCTTT.

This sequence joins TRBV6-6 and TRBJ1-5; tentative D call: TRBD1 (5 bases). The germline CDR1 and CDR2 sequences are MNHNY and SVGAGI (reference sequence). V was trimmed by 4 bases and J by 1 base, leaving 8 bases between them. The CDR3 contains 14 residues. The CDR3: CASSLTESNQPQHF. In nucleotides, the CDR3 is TGTGCCAGCAGTTTGACAGAGAGCAATCAGCCCCAGCATTTT.

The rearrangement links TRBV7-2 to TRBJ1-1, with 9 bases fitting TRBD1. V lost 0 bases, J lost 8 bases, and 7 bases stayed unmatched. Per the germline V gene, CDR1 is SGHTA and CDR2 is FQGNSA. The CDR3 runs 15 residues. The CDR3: CASSLAGTGSVEAFF. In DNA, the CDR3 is TGTGCCAGCAGCTTAGCGGGGACAGGGTCTGTCGAAGCTTTCTTT.

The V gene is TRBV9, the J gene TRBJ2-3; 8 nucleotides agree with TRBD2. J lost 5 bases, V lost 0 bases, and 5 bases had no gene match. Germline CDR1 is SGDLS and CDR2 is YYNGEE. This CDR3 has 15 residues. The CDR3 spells CASSVELAGLDTQYF. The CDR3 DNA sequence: TGTGCCAGCAGCGTAGAGTTAGCGGGGTTAGATACGCAGTATTTT.

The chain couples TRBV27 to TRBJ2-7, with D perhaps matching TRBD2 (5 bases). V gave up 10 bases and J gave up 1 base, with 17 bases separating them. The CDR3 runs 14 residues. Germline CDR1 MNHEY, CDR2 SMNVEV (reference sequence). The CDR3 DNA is TGTGCCACCCGGCCGGACTTTAATTCCTACGAGCAGTACTTC. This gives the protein CATRPDFNSYEQYF.

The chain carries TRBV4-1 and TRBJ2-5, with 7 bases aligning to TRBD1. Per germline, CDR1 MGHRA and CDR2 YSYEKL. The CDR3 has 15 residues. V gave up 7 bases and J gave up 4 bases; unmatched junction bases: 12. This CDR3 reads CASTLGTDRRETQYF. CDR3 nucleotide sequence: TGCGCCAGCACCCTGGGGACAGACCGCCGAGAGACCCAGTACTTC.

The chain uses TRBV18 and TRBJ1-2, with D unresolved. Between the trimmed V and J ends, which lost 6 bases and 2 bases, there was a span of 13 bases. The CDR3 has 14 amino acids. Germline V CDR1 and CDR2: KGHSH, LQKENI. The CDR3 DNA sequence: TGTGCCAGCTCGAAGGAGGCGGACAACTATGGCTACACCTTC. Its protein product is CASSKEADNYGYTF. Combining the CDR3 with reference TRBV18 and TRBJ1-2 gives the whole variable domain NAGVMQNPRHLVRRRGQEARLRCSPMKGHSHVYWYRQLPEEGLKFMVYLQKENIIDESGMPKERFSAEFPKEGPSILRIQQVVRGDSAAYFCASSKEADNYGYTFGSGTRLTVV.

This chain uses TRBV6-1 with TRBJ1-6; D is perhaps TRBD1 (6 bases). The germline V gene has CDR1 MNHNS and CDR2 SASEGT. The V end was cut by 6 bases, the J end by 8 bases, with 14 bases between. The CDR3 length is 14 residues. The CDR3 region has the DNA TGTGCCAGCAGCGGACTTGACAGGCATTCACCCCTCCACTTT. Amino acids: CASSGLDRHSPLHF.